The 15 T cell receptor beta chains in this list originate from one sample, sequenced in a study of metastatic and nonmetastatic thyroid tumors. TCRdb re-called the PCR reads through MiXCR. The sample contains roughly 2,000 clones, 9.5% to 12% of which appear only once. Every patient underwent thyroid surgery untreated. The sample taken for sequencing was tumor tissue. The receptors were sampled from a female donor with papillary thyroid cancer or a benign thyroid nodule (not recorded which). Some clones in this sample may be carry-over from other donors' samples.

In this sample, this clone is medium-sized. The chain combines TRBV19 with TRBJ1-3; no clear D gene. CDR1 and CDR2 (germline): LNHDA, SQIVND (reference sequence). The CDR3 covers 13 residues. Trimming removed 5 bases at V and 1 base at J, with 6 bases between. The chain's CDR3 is CASSGASGNTIYF. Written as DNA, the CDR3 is TGTGCCAGTAGTGGCGCTTCTGGAAACACCATATATTTT.

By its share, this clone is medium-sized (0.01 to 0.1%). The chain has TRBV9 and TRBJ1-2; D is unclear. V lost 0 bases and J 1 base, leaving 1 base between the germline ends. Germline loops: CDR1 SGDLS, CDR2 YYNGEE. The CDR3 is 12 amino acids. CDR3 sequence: CASSVDNYGYTF. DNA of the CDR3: TGTGCCAGCAGCGTAGATAACTATGGCTACACCTTC.

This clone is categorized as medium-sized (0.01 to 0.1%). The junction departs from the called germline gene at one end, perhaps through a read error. The CDR3 DNA reads TGTGCCAGCAGCTTCTACGATGAGCAGTTCTTC. This gives the protein CASSFYDEQFF. The chain links TRBV7-2 to TRBJ2-1, with D uncertain. The CDR3 runs 11 residues. From germline, CDR1 is SGHTA and CDR2 FQGNSA.

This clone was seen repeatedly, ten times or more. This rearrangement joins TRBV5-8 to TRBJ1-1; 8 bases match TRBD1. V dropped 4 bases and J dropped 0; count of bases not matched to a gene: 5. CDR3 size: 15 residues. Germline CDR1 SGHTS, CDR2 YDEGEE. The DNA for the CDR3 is TGTGCCAGCAGCGGGGAGACAGGGGTGAACACTGAAGCTTTCTTT. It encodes CASSGETGVNTEAFF. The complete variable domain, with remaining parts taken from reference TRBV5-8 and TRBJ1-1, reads EAGVTQSPTHLIKTRGQQATLRCSPISGHTSVYWYQQALGLGLQFLLWYDEGEERNRGNFPPRFSGRQFPNYSSELNVNALELEDSALYLCASSGETGVNTEAFFGQGTRLTVV.

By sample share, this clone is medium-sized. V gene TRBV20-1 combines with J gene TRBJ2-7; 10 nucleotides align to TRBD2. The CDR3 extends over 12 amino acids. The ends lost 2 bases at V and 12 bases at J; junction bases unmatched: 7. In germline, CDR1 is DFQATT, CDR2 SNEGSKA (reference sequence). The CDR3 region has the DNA TGCAGTGCTAGAACCCTAGCGGGGGAACCGTACTTC. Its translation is CSARTLAGEPYF.

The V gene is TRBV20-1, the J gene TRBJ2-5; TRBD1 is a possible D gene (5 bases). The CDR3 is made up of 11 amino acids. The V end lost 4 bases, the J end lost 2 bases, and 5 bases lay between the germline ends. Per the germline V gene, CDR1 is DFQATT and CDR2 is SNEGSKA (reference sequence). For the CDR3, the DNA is TGCAGTGCTACAGGGCAAGAGACCCAGTACTTC. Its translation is CSATGQETQYF.

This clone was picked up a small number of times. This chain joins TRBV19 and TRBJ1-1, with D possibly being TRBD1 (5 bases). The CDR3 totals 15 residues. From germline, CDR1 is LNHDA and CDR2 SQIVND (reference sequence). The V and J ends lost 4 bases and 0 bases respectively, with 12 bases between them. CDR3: CASSNHQGMNTEAFF. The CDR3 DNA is TGTGCCAGTAGTAACCACCAGGGAATGAACACTGAAGCTTTCTTT.

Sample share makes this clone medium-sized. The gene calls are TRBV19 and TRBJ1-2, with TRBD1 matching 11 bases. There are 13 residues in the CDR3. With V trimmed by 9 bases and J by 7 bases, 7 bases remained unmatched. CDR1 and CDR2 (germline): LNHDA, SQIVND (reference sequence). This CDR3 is CASERTGGFGYTF. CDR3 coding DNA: TGTGCCAGCGAAAGGACAGGGGGCTTTGGCTACACCTTC.

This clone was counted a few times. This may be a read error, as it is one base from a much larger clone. In DNA form, the CDR3 reads TGTGCCATCAGTGAAGGGTACTGGCAGTTCTTC. Its translation: CAISEGYWQFF. J is TRBJ2-1 and V is TRBV10-3; D remains ambiguous. Germline CDR1 and CDR2: ENHRY and SYGVKD. The V end lost 3 bases, the J end lost 12 bases, and 9 bases lay between the germline ends. This CDR3 comprises 11 residues.

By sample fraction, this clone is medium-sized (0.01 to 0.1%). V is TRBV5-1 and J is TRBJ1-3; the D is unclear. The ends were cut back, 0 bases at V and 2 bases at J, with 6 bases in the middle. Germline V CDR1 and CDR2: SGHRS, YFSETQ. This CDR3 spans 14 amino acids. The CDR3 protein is CASSLEYAGNTIYF. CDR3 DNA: TGCGCCAGCAGCTTGGAATATGCTGGAAACACCATATATTTT.

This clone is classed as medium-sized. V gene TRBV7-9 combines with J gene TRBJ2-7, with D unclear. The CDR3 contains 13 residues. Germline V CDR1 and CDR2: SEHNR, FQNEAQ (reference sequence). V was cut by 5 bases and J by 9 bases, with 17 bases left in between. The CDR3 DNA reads TGTGCCAGCAGCCCAGTCACAAGGGATTCGCAGTACTTC. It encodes CASSPVTRDSQYF.

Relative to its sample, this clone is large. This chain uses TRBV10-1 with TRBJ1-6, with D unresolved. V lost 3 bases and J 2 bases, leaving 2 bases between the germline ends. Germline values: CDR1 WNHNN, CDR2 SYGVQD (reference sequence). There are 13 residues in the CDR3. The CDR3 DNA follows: TGCGCCAGCAGTGATACCTATAATTCACCCCTCCACTTT. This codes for CASSDTYNSPLHF.

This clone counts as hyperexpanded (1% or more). CDR3: CASSQGRGYYEQYF. CDR3 sequence (DNA): TGTGCCAGCAGTCAGGGGAGGGGATACTACGAGCAGTACTTC. The genes are TRBV27 and TRBJ2-7; a possible D gene is TRBD2 (7 bases). Trimming removed 5 bases at V and 3 bases at J, with 14 bases between. Germline V gene lookup returns CDR1 MNHEY and CDR2 SMNVEV (reference sequence). The CDR3 totals 14 residues.

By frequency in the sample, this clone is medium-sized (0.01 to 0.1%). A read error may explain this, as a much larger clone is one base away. In nucleotides, the CDR3 is TGTGCCAGCAAGGGCGGGGTGACCTACAGTGAGCAGTTCTTC. Protein product: CASKGGVTYSEQFF. This chain uses TRBV6-1 with TRBJ2-1, with D tentatively TRBD2 (6 bases). The CDR3 has 14 amino acids. Germline-derived CDR1 and CDR2 are MNHNS and SASEGT.

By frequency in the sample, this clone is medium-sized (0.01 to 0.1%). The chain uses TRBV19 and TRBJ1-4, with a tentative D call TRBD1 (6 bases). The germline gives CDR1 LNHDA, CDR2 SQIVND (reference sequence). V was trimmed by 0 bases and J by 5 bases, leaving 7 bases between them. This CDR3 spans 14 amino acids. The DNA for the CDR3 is TGTGCCAGTAGTATAGATGGGACAAATGAAAAACTGTTTTTT. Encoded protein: CASSIDGTNEKLFF.